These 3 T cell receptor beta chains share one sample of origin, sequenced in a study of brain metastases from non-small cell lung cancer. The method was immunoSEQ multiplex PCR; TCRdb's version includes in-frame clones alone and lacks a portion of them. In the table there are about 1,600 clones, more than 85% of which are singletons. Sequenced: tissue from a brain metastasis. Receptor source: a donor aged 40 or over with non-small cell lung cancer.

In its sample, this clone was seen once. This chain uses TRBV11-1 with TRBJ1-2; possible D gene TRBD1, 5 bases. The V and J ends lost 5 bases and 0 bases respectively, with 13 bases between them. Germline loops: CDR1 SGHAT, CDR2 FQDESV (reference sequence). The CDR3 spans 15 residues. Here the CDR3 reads CASSKGRGPNYGYTF. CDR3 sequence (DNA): TGTGCCAGCAGCAAAGGACGGGGACCTAACTATGGCTACACCTTC.

The CDR3 DNA reads TGTGCCAGCAGCTCCAGACAGGGGGCTGGCTATGGCTACACCTTC. This sequence encodes CASSSRQGAGYGYTF. The rearrangement joins TRBV9 to TRBJ1-2; 10 bases are shared with TRBD1. This CDR3 region has 15 residues. The J segment lost 4 bases and the V segment lost 4 bases, leaving 7 bases of the junction unmatched. Germline CDR1 and CDR2: SGDLS and YYNGEE.

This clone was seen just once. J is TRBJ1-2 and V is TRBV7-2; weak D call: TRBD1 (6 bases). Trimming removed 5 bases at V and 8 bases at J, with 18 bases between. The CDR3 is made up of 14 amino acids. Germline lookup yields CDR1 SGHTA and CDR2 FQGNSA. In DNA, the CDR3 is TGTGCCAGCAGCCCCCAACAGGGAATTAGAGGCTACACCTTC. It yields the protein CASSPQQGIRGYTF.